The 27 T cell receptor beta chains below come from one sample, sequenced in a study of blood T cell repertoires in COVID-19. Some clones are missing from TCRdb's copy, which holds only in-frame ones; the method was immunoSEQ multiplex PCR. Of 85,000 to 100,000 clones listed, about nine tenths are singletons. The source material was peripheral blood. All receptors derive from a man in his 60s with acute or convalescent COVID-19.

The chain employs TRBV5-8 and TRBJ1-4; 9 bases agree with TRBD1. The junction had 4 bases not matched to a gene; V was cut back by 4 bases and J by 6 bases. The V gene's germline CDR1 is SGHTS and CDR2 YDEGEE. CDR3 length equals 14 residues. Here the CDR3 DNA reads TGTGCCAGCAGCAGGGGACAGGGTTATGAAAAACTGTTTTTT. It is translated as CASSRGQGYEKLFF.

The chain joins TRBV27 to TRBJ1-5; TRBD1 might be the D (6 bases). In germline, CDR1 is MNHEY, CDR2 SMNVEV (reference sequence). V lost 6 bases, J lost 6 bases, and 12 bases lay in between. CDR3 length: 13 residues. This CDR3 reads CASRLQGGQPQHF. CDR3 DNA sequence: TGTGCCAGCAGGCTACAGGGCGGTCAGCCCCAGCATTTT.

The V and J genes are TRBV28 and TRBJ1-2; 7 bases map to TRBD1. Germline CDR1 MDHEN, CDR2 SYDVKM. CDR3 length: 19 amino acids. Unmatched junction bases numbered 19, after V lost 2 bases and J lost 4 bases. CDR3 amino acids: CASSLLTGTERLTGYGYTF. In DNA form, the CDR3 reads TGTGCCAGCAGTTTACTTACGGGGACAGAGCGCCTCACTGGCTATGGCTACACCTTC.

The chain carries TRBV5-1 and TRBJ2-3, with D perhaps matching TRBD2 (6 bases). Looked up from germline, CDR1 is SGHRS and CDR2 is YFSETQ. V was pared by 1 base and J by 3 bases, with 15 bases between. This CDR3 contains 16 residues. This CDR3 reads CASSLWWGSGTDTQYF. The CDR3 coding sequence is TGCGCCAGCAGCTTGTGGTGGGGGAGCGGGACAGATACGCAGTATTTT.

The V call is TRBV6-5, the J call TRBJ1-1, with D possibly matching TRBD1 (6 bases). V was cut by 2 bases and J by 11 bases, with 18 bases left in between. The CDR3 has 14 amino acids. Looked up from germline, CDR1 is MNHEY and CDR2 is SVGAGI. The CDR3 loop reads CASSYISRGSGAFF. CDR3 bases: TGTGCCAGCAGTTACATCAGCAGGGGTTCGGGGGCTTTCTTT.

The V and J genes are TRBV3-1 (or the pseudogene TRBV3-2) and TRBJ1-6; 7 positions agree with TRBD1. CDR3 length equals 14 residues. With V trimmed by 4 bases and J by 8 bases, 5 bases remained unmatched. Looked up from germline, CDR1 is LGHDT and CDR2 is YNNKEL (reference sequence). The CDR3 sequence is CASSLTGVDSPLHF. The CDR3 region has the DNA TGTGCCAGCAGCCTTACAGGGGTAGATTCACCCCTCCACTTT.

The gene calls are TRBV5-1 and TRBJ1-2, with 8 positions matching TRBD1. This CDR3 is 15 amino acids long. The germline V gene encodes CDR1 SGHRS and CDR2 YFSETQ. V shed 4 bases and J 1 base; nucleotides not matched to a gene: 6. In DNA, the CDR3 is TGCGCCAGCAGCGCGGAAGGACAGGGTAACTATGGCTACACCTTC. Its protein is CASSAEGQGNYGYTF.

The CDR3 nucleotides read TGTGCCAGCAGCTTATCGATTAGCTCGGATACGCAGTATTTT. Protein product: CASSLSISSDTQYF. The chain employs TRBV11-1 and TRBJ2-3; D is unresolved. The CDR3 runs to 14 residues. The germline gives CDR1 SGHAT, CDR2 FQDESV (reference sequence). Trimming took 2 bases from V and 6 from J, leaving 12 bases between them.

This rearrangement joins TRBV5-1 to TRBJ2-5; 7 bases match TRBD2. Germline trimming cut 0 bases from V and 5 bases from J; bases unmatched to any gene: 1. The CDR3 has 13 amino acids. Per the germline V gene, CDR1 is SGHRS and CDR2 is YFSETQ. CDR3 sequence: CASSLAGGETQYF. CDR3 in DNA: TGCGCCAGCAGCTTGGCCGGGGGGGAGACCCAGTACTTC.

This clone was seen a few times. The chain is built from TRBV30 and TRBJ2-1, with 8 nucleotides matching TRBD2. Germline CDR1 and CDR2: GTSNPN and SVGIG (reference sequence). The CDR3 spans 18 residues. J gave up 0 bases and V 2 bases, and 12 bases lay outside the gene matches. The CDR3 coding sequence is TGTGCCTGGAGTTGGATAGCGGGGATTGGAAGCTCCTACAATGAGCAGTTCTTC. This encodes CAWSWIAGIGSSYNEQFF.

Here the CDR3 reads CASSLSGGTSYEQYF. The DNA for the CDR3 is TGTGCCAGCAGCTTAAGCGGGGGGACTTCCTACGAGCAGTACTTC. The chain recombines TRBV7-9 with TRBJ2-7, with 9 bases aligning to TRBD2. CDR1 and CDR2 from the germline V gene are SEHNR and FQNEAQ (reference sequence). The V gene end was trimmed by 2 bases and the J gene end by 1 base; junction bases not matched to a gene: 3. The CDR3 extends over 15 amino acids. Full variable domain (rest looked up from reference TRBV7-9 and TRBJ2-7): DTGVSQNPRHKITKRGQNVTFRCDPISEHNRLYWYRQTLGQGPEFLTYFQNEAQLEKSRLLSDRFSAERPKGSFSTLEIQRTEQGDSAMYLCASSLSGGTSYEQYFGPGTRLTVT.

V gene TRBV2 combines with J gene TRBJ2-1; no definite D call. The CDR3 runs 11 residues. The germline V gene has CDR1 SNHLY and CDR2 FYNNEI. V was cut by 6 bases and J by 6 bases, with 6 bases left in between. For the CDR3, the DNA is TGTGCCAGCAGGGAGAGCAATGAGCAGTTCTTC. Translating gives CASRESNEQFF. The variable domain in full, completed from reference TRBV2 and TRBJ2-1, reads EPEVTQTPSHQVTQMGQEVILRCVPISNHLYFYWYRQILGQKVEFLVSFYNNEISEKSEIFDDQFSVERPDGSNFTLKIRSTKLEDSAMYFCASRESNEQFFGPGTRLTVL.

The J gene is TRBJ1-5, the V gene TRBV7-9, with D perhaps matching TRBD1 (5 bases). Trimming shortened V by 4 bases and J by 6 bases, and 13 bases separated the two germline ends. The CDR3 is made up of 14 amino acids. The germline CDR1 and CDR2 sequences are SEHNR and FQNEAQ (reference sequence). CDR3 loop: CASSSGGGSQPQHF. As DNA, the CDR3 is TGTGCCAGCAGCTCTGGGGGGGGGAGTCAGCCCCAGCATTTT. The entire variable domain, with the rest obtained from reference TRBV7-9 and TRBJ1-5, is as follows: DTGVSQNPRHKITKRGQNVTFRCDPISEHNRLYWYRQTLGQGPEFLTYFQNEAQLEKSRLLSDRFSAERPKGSFSTLEIQRTEQGDSAMYLCASSSGGGSQPQHFGDGTRLSIL.

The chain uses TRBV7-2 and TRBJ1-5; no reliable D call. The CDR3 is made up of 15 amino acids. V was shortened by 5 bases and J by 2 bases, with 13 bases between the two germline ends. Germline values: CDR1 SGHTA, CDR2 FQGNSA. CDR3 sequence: CASSLGLAGNQPQHF. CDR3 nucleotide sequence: TGTGCCAGCAGCCTTGGCCTGGCTGGCAATCAGCCCCAGCATTTT.

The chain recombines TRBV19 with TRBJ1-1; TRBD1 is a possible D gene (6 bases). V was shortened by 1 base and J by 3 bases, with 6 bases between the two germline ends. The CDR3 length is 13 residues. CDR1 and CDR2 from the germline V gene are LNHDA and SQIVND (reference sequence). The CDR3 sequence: CASSIGQDTEAFF. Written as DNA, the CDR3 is TGTGCCAGTAGTATAGGACAGGACACTGAAGCTTTCTTT.

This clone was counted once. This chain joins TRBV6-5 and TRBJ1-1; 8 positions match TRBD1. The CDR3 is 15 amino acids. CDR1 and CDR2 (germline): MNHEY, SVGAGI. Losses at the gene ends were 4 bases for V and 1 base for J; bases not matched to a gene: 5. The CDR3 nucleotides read TGTGCCAGCAGTTCCGGGACAGGACCGAACACTGAAGCTTTCTTT. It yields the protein CASSSGTGPNTEAFF.

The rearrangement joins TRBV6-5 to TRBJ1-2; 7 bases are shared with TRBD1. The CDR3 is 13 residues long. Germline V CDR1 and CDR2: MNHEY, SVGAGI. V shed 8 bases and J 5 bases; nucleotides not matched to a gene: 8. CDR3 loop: CASRGQSFYGYTF. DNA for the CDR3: TGTGCCAGCCGGGGACAGAGCTTTTATGGCTACACCTTC.

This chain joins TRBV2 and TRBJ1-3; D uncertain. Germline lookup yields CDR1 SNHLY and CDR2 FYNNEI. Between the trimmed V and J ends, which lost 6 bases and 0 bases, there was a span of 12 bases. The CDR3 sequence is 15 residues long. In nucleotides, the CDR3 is TGTGCCAGCAGCCGACGGGAGATCTCTGGAAACACCATATATTTT. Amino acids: CASSRREISGNTIYF.

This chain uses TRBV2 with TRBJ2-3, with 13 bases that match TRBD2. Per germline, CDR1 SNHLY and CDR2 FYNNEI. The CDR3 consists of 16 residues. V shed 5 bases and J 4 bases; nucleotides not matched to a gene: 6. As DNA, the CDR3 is TGTGCCAGCAGTCCGGGACTAGCGGGGTTATCAGATACGCAGTATTTT. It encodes CASSPGLAGLSDTQYF.

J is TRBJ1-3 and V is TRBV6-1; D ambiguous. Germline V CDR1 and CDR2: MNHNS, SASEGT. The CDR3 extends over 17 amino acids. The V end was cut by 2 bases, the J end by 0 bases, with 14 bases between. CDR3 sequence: CASSEYGRPYSGNTIYF. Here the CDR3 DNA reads TGTGCCAGCAGTGAATATGGCAGGCCCTACTCTGGAAACACCATATATTTT.

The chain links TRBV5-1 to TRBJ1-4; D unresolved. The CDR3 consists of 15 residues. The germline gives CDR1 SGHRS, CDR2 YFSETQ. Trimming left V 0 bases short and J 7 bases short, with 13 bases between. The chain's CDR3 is CASSLGDTPAEKLFF. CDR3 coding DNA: TGCGCCAGCAGCTTGGGTGACACCCCGGCTGAAAAACTGTTTTTT. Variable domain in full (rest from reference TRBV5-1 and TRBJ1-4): KAGVTQTPRYLIKTRGQQVTLSCSPISGHRSVSWYQQTPGQGLQFLFEYFSETQRNKGNFPGRFSGRQFSNSRSEMNVSTLELGDSALYLCASSLGDTPAEKLFFGSGTQLSVL.

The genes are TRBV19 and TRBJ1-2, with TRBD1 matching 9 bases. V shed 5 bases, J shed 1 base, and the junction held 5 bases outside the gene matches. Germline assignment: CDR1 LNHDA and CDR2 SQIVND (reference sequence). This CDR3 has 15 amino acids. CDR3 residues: CASSRRDRDNYGYTF. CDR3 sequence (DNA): TGTGCCAGTAGTCGAAGGGACAGGGATAACTATGGCTACACCTTC.

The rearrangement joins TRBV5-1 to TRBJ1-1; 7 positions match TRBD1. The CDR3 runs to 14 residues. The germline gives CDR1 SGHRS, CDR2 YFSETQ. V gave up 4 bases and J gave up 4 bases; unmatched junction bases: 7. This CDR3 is CASSNQGGGTEAFF. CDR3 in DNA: TGCGCCAGCAGCAACCAGGGGGGAGGCACTGAAGCTTTCTTT.

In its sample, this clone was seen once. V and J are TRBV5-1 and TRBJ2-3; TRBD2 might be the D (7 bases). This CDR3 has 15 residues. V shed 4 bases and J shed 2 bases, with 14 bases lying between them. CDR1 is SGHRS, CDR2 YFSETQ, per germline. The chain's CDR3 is CASSPRGTNTDTQYF. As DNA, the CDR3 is TGCGCCAGCAGCCCAAGGGGGACTAACACAGATACGCAGTATTTT.

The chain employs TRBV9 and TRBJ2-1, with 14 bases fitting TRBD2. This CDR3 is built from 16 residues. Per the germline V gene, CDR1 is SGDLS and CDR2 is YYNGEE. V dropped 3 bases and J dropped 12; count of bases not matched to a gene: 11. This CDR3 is CASSAAGTSGGRGQFF. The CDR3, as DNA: TGTGCCAGCAGCGCCGCCGGGACTAGCGGGGGCCGGGGGCAGTTCTTC.

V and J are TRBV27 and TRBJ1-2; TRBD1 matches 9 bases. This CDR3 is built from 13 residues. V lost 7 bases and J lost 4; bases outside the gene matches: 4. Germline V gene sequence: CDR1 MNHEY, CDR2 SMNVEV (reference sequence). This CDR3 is CASTPGQGYGYTF. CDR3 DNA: TGTGCCAGCACCCCGGGACAGGGCTATGGCTACACCTTC.

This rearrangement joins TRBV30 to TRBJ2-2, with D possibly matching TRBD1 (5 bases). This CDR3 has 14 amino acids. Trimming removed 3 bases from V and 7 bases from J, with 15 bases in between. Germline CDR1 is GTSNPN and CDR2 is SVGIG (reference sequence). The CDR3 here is CAWRRGSNGGELFF. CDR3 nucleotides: TGTGCCTGGAGAAGGGGTTCTAACGGCGGGGAGCTGTTTTTT.